This passage covers 24 T cell receptor beta chains from one sample sequenced in a study of preoperative IRX-2 immunotherapy in early breast cancer. As to treatment: preoperative locoregional IRX-2 cytokine immunotherapy. Libraries were prepared by immunoSEQ multiplex PCR; TCRdb keeps only in-frame clonotypes and omits some of them. The top ten clones hold approximately 11% of a sample with roughly 5,100 clones, over 60% of them seen once. The starting material was tumor tissue, obtained before IRX-2 immunotherapy. These receptors were collected from a human donor with breast cancer.

The chain is built from TRBV23-1 and TRBJ2-3; TRBD2 is a possible D gene (6 bases). TRBV23-1 is annotated as an ORF whose role is uncertain. There are 15 residues in the CDR3. Trimming stripped 6 bases from V and 2 bases from J, with 15 bases between. CDR3 sequence (DNA): TGCGCCAGCAGCTTGGAGGGCAGGTCCACAGATACGCAGTATTTT. Its translation: CASSLEGRSTDTQYF.

J is TRBJ1-2 and V is TRBV5-1; 8 bases agree with TRBD1. Germline assignment: CDR1 SGHRS and CDR2 YFSETQ. The length of the CDR3 is 17 residues. The ends lost 10 bases at V and 4 bases at J; junction bases unmatched: 21. This CDR3 reads CAPYGLGTTGEVYGYTF. The CDR3 nucleotides are TGCGCCCCCTACGGGTTGGGGACGACAGGGGAGGTCTATGGCTACACCTTC.

This clone was found a few times. V is TRBV14 and J is TRBJ1-1; D is perhaps TRBD1 (5 bases). This CDR3 is built from 13 residues. Per the germline V gene, CDR1 is SGHDN and CDR2 is FVKESK. Trimming left V 5 bases short and J 3 bases short, with 10 bases between. CDR3 protein: CASSSGLDTEAFF. The CDR3 DNA reads TGTGCCAGCAGCTCAGGGTTGGACACTGAAGCTTTCTTT.

The rearrangement joins TRBV19 to TRBJ1-5; the D gene is possibly TRBD1 (6 bases). The CDR3 length is 15 residues. Trimming stripped 5 bases from V and 6 bases from J, with 17 bases between. Germline V gene data show CDR1 as LNHDA and CDR2 as SQIVND (reference sequence). Written as DNA, the CDR3 is TGTGCCAGTAGTCCGGGACAATTTTTTGCTCAGCCCCAGCATTTT. This codes for CASSPGQFFAQPQHF.

In its sample, this clone is medium-sized. The J gene is TRBJ2-1, the V gene TRBV11-3; D unclear. The germline V gene has CDR1 SGHNT and CDR2 YENEEA. The CDR3 is 15 amino acids. V shed 5 bases and J shed 1 base, with 12 bases lying between them. The CDR3 sequence is CASSHPTGSYNEQFF. CDR3 in DNA: TGTGCCAGCAGCCATCCTACTGGGTCCTACAATGAGCAGTTCTTC.

This chain connects TRBV11-1 to TRBJ2-2, with 11 bases fitting TRBD2. J was trimmed by 1 base and V by 5 bases; bases with no gene match: 3. The germline CDR1 and CDR2 sequences are SGHAT and FQDESV (reference sequence). CDR3 length: 16 amino acids. CDR3 DNA: TGTGCCAGCAGCCAGCTAGCGGGAGGGAACACCGGGGAGCTGTTTTTT. It encodes CASSQLAGGNTGELFF.

The chain has TRBV23-1 and TRBJ2-7, with 13 nucleotides matching TRBD2. Being an ORF, TRBV23-1 has a function that is uncertain. The ends lost 6 bases at V and 4 bases at J; junction bases unmatched: 3. CDR3 length: 14 amino acids. CDR3 amino acids: CASSETSGRYEQYF. The CDR3 DNA reads TGCGCCAGCAGCGAGACTAGCGGGAGGTACGAGCAGTACTTC.

The V gene is TRBV18, the J gene TRBJ2-7, with D possibly TRBD2 on 5 matching bases. V was cut by 6 bases and J by 2 bases, with 14 bases left in between. From germline, CDR1 is KGHSH and CDR2 LQKENI. This CDR3 comprises 14 residues. CDR3: CASSRGAVTYEQYF. In DNA, the CDR3 is TGTGCCAGCTCTCGAGGAGCGGTTACCTACGAGCAGTACTTC. Looking up the rest from reference TRBV18 and TRBJ2-7 gives the full variable domain: NAGVMQNPRHLVRRRGQEARLRCSPMKGHSHVYWYRQLPEEGLKFMVYLQKENIIDESGMPKERFSAEFPKEGPSILRIQQVVRGDSAAYFCASSRGAVTYEQYFGPGTRLTVT.

The chain carries TRBV11-3 and TRBJ2-7, with D unclear. Germline loops: CDR1 SGHNT, CDR2 YENEEA. The ends were cut back, 7 bases at V and 4 bases at J, with 23 bases in the middle. This CDR3 is 16 amino acids long. CDR3 region: CASTFSRLSDQYEQYF. The DNA of the CDR3 is TGTGCCAGCACCTTTTCTCGCCTCAGCGACCAATACGAGCAGTACTTC.

The chain employs TRBV19 and TRBJ2-6; 7 bases are shared with TRBD1. Germline trimming cut 3 bases from V and 3 bases from J; bases unmatched to any gene: 20. The CDR3 contains 21 residues. The V gene's germline CDR1 is LNHDA and CDR2 SQIVND (reference sequence). The CDR3 loop reads CASSIPAPPTGYRVGANVLTF. In nucleotides, the CDR3 is TGTGCCAGTAGTATTCCCGCACCGCCGACAGGGTACAGAGTTGGGGCCAACGTCCTGACTTTC.

This chain uses TRBV6-8 with TRBJ2-7; D remains unclear. The CDR3 covers 13 residues. V shed 10 bases and J shed 0 bases, with 13 bases lying between them. Germline V lookup: CDR1 MNHGY, CDR2 SAAAGT. CDR3 residues: CAIMRPDSYEQYF. CDR3 in DNA: TGTGCCATCATGCGGCCGGACTCCTACGAGCAGTACTTC.

The rearrangement uses TRBV6-1 and TRBJ2-3, with unresolved D. The length of the CDR3 is 15 residues. The germline V gene has CDR1 MNHNS and CDR2 SASEGT. V lost 0 bases, J lost 2 bases, and 9 bases lay in between. CDR3 coding DNA: TGTGCCAGCAGTGAAGCCGTTGGGGTCACAGATACGCAGTATTTT. Protein sequence: CASSEAVGVTDTQYF.

The chain couples TRBV6-8 to TRBJ2-7; 9 bases fit TRBD1. J gave up 5 bases and V 2 bases, and 7 bases lay outside the gene matches. This CDR3 is 15 amino acids long. Germline assignment: CDR1 MNHGY and CDR2 SAAAGT. The CDR3 nucleotides are TGTGCCAGCAGTTACACCGGGACAGGGTCCAACGAGCAGTACTTC. Protein: CASSYTGTGSNEQYF.

V usage is TRBV18 and J usage is TRBJ1-1; 7 bases line up with TRBD1. Trimming at V came to 5 bases and at J to 3 bases, leaving 6 bases not matched to a gene. Germline CDR1 reads KGHSH; CDR2 reads LQKENI. This CDR3 has 14 amino acids. CDR3 nucleotides: TGTGCCAGCTCATCGACAGGGAGTGACACTGAAGCTTTCTTT. Its translation: CASSSTGSDTEAFF.

The chain combines TRBV18 with TRBJ1-5; D remains unclear. Germline V gene lookup returns CDR1 KGHSH and CDR2 LQKENI. The V gene lost 0 bases and the J gene lost 5 bases, with 11 bases spanning the gap. This CDR3 region has 15 residues. For the CDR3, the DNA is TGTGCCAGCTCACCACCGGGGTCCTTAGATCAGCCCCAGCATTTT. Encoded protein: CASSPPGSLDQPQHF.

This clone occurred a few times. V usage is TRBV28 and J usage is TRBJ2-3, with 7 bases aligning to TRBD1. Germline V gives CDR1 MDHEN, CDR2 SYDVKM. CDR3 length: 14 residues. V lost 7 bases to trimming and J lost 2 bases; unmatched junction nucleotides: 6. CDR3 sequence reads: CASNRDSYTDTQYF. The CDR3 nucleotides are TGTGCCAGCAACAGGGACAGCTACACAGATACGCAGTATTTT.

CDR3 loop: CASSLNGSTGELFF. Written as DNA, the CDR3 is TGCGCCAGCAGTCTGAACGGGAGCACCGGGGAGCTGTTTTTT. This chain uses TRBV23-1 with TRBJ2-2; TRBD2 might be the D (6 bases). TRBV23-1 falls under the ORF class, with uncertain function. The CDR3 consists of 14 residues. With 4 bases removed from V and 4 bases from J, the gap between germline ends came to 10 bases.

The chain carries TRBV28 and TRBJ2-1; 12 bases agree with TRBD2. CDR1 and CDR2 (germline): MDHEN, SYDVKM. The CDR3 has 15 amino acids. V lost 5 bases and J lost 5; bases outside the gene matches: 4. The CDR3 DNA reads TGTGCCAGCAGTGGGAGACTAGCGGGAGACAATGAGCAGTTCTTC. Its protein product is CASSGRLAGDNEQFF.

The V and J genes are TRBV11-3 and TRBJ2-1; TRBD1 might be the D (5 bases). The CDR3 consists of 15 residues. Germline assignment: CDR1 SGHNT and CDR2 YENEEA. The ends were cut back, 4 bases at V and 0 bases at J, with 10 bases in the middle. CDR3 DNA sequence: TGTGCCAGCAGCTCAGGGATGAGCTCCTACAATGAGCAGTTCTTC. As protein: CASSSGMSSYNEQFF.

This chain connects TRBV19 to TRBJ2-3; 10 nucleotides align to TRBD2. The germline gives CDR1 LNHDA, CDR2 SQIVND (reference sequence). Germline trimming cut 7 bases from V and 3 bases from J; bases unmatched to any gene: 10. The CDR3 contains 16 residues. The CDR3 DNA reads as TGTGCCAGTACTAAGGTACTAGCGGGACCAACAGATACGCAGTATTTT. This gives the protein CASTKVLAGPTDTQYF.

This clone was counted a few times. The V call is TRBV9, the J call TRBJ2-5, with 7 bases identical to TRBD2. CDR1 and CDR2 from the germline V gene are SGDLS and YYNGEE. After removal of 5 bases from V and 2 bases from J, the junction contained 12 bases not matched to a gene. The CDR3 extends over 16 amino acids. Here the CDR3 DNA reads TGTGCCAGCAGTGAGTCGGTGGGAGGGGAACAAGAGACCCAGTACTTC. Protein product: CASSESVGGEQETQYF.

This chain uses TRBV23-1 with TRBJ2-7; the D is unclear. TRBV23-1 is an ORF, with its function uncertain. Trimming pared 6 bases from V and 3 bases from J, leaving 12 bases between. The CDR3 length is 13 residues. CDR3 sequence reads: CASSLVGDYEQYF. The CDR3 DNA reads TGCGCCAGCAGCTTGGTAGGCGACTACGAGCAGTACTTC.

V usage is TRBV6-8 and J usage is TRBJ2-1; D gene ambiguous. The CDR3 consists of 15 residues. Germline V gives CDR1 MNHGY, CDR2 SAAAGT. V lost 0 bases and J 3 bases, leaving 9 bases between the germline ends. CDR3 DNA sequence: TGTGCCAGCAGTTACTCGATCAGTAACTACAATGAGCAGTTCTTC. Encoded protein: CASSYSISNYNEQFF.

This clone was seen only a few times. V and J are TRBV28 and TRBJ2-7; tentatively, D is TRBD2 (5 bases). Germline V lookup: CDR1 MDHEN, CDR2 SYDVKM. The V gene lost 11 bases and the J gene lost 7 bases, with 21 bases spanning the gap. CDR3 length equals 13 residues. This CDR3 reads CAGRGRPPGEQYF. DNA for the CDR3: TGTGCCGGCCGCGGGCGCCCCCCAGGAGAGCAGTACTTC.